A single sample gave rise to the 22 T cell receptor beta chains below, sequenced in a study of T cell responses to AZD1222 COVID-19 vaccine. Libraries were prepared by immunoSEQ multiplex PCR; TCRdb keeps only in-frame clonotypes and omits some of them. The data contain approximately 81,000 clones, about 93% of them singletons. Sequenced material: peripheral blood, taken on day 0 of MenACWY control vaccination. The receptor source for this set is an adult in good health.

This chain uses TRBV27 with TRBJ1-6; 9 bases align to TRBD1. V gave up 8 bases and J gave up 9 bases; unmatched junction bases: 8. CDR1 is MNHEY, CDR2 SMNVEV, per germline (reference sequence). This CDR3 has 14 residues. The DNA of the CDR3 is TGTGCCAGCTCGCGGGGGACAGGGAGTTCACCCCTCCACTTT. Residues: CASSRGTGSSPLHF.

This chain uses TRBV6-5 with TRBJ2-2; D gene unclear. Germline V gives CDR1 MNHEY, CDR2 SVGAGI. The CDR3 covers 11 residues. V lost 4 bases, J lost 6 bases, and 3 bases lay in between. In DNA, the CDR3 is TGTGCCAGCAGTTGGGCCGGGGAGCTGTTTTTT. It translates to CASSWAGELFF.

The count of this clone is one. The rearrangement joins TRBV28 to TRBJ1-4, with D hard to call. The V and J ends lost 3 bases and 16 bases respectively, with 24 bases between them. There are 15 residues in the CDR3. Germline CDR1 reads MDHEN; CDR2 reads SYDVKM. The CDR3 reads CASSFFGVRDPERFF. The CDR3 DNA reads TGTGCCAGCAGTTTCTTCGGGGTTAGGGATCCAGAACGGTTTTTT.

The chain carries TRBV9 and TRBJ2-7, with 8 nucleotides matching TRBD2. The V and J ends lost 0 bases and 4 bases, in that order; junction bases with no gene match: 6. This CDR3 region has 15 residues. From germline, CDR1 is SGDLS and CDR2 YYNGEE. The CDR3 is CASSVGAGGLYEQYF. The DNA for the CDR3 is TGTGCCAGCAGCGTAGGGGCGGGAGGACTTTACGAGCAGTACTTC.

This clone occurred once. J is TRBJ2-7 and V is TRBV4-3; the D gene is possibly TRBD2 (6 bases). This CDR3 has 16 residues. Trimming removed 0 bases at V and 1 base at J, with 13 bases between. Germline CDR1 is LGHNA and CDR2 is YSLEER. The CDR3 sequence is CASSQDLPRGSYEQYF. CDR3 nucleotides: TGCGCCAGCAGCCAAGATCTCCCCCGGGGGTCCTACGAGCAGTACTTC.

The V and J genes are TRBV27 and TRBJ1-5; 7 bases are shared with TRBD1. The CDR3 loop spans 15 amino acids. V was clipped by 6 bases and J by 4 bases; unmatched bases: 9. Germline V lookup: CDR1 MNHEY, CDR2 SMNVEV (reference sequence). CDR3 protein: CASRGGRDRNQPQHF. The CDR3 DNA reads TGTGCCAGCAGGGGGGGCCGGGACAGAAATCAGCCCCAGCATTTT.

The chain couples TRBV7-2 to TRBJ2-5, with TRBD1 as a possible D gene (6 bases). Per germline, CDR1 SGHTA and CDR2 FQGNSA. V was shortened by 5 bases and J by 3 bases, with 10 bases between the two germline ends. This CDR3 spans 13 amino acids. The CDR3 DNA follows: TGTGCCAGCAGCGGAAGGACAGAAGAGACCCAGTACTTC. Translation: CASSGRTEETQYF.

The J gene is TRBJ1-1, the V gene TRBV6-5; TRBD1 matches 7 bases. The CDR3 runs 13 residues. The junction had 9 bases not matched to a gene; V was cut back by 10 bases and J by 4 bases. The V gene's germline CDR1 is MNHEY and CDR2 SVGAGI. CDR3 bases: TGTGCCACCCTCAGGGGGGGGCCCACTGAAGCTTTCTTT. Translation: CATLRGGPTEAFF.

The CDR3 sequence is CASGVSTNEKLFF. For the CDR3, the DNA is TGTGCCAGCGGGGTCAGCACTAATGAAAAACTGTTTTTT. The genes are TRBV11-1 and TRBJ1-4, with no clear D. Trimming pared 8 bases from V and 2 bases from J, leaving 9 bases between. Germline-derived CDR1 and CDR2 are SGHAT and FQDESV (reference sequence). The length of the CDR3 is 13 residues.

V and J are TRBV14 and TRBJ2-7; TRBD1 aligns across 9 bases. The trim removed 5 bases at V and 3 bases at J, leaving 8 bases unmatched. In germline, CDR1 is SGHDN, CDR2 FVKESK. The CDR3 contains 15 residues. The CDR3 nucleotides read TGTGCCAGCAGCGATAACCGGGACAGGGACTACGAGCAGTACTTC. Protein product: CASSDNRDRDYEQYF.

The chain carries TRBV19 and TRBJ2-7, with a weak D call TRBD1 (6 bases). Germline V gene lookup returns CDR1 LNHDA and CDR2 SQIVND (reference sequence). Between the trimmed V and J ends, which lost 9 bases and 5 bases, there was a span of 14 bases. The CDR3 is 12 residues long. CDR3 coding DNA: TGTGCCAGCTCGGACAGTGCCCACGAGCAGTACTTC. Translating gives CASSDSAHEQYF.

The V gene is TRBV6-4, the J gene TRBJ2-3; 7 bases agree with TRBD2. The germline gives CDR1 MRHNA, CDR2 SNTAGT. The CDR3 loop spans 13 amino acids. V trimming: 3 bases; J trimming: 3 bases; junction bases outside the gene matches: 0. CDR3: CASSERETDTQYF. The CDR3 nucleotides read TGTGCCAGCAGTGAGCGGGAGACAGATACGCAGTATTTT.

The gene calls are TRBV5-1 and TRBJ1-5; tentative D call: TRBD1 (5 bases). This CDR3 has 14 residues. The germline V gene encodes CDR1 SGHRS and CDR2 YFSETQ. Trimming took 1 base from V and 9 from J, leaving 14 bases between them. CDR3 loop: CASSLPGTARPQHF. In DNA, the CDR3 is TGCGCCAGCAGCTTGCCCGGGACCGCCAGGCCCCAGCATTTT.

This chain connects TRBV5-1 to TRBJ2-7; no clear D. Germline V gives CDR1 SGHRS, CDR2 YFSETQ. This CDR3 has 15 residues. With 4 bases removed from V and 0 bases from J, the gap between germline ends came to 14 bases. DNA of the CDR3: TGCGCCAGCAGCCCAAACGACCCGCCCTCCTACGAGCAGTACTTC. Encoded protein: CASSPNDPPSYEQYF.

This rearrangement joins TRBV11-1 to TRBJ2-7, with TRBD1 as a possible D gene (5 bases). There are 13 residues in the CDR3. Germline values: CDR1 SGHAT, CDR2 FQDESV (reference sequence). V dropped 0 bases and J dropped 6 bases, with 9 bases sitting between them. In nucleotides, the CDR3 is TGTGCCAGCAGCTTAGCTTCTCAGGGCGAGCAGTACTTC. This encodes CASSLASQGEQYF.

The V call is TRBV18, the J call TRBJ1-3; 7 positions agree with TRBD1. Unmatched junction bases numbered 6, after V lost 6 bases and J lost 7 bases. Per germline, CDR1 KGHSH and CDR2 LQKENI. CDR3 length equals 13 residues. This chain's CDR3 is CASSPQGDNTIYF. The CDR3 bases are TGTGCCAGCTCCCCGCAGGGGGATAACACCATATATTTT.

This rearrangement joins TRBV28 to TRBJ2-7; 7 bases are a match to TRBD2. CDR1 MDHEN and CDR2 SYDVKM come from the germline V gene. The J segment lost 0 bases and the V segment lost 7 bases, leaving 9 bases of the junction unmatched. CDR3 length equals 15 residues. The CDR3 DNA is TGTGCCAGCACCGTGGGAGGGGCCAGCTCCTACGAGCAGTACTTC. Its protein is CASTVGGASSYEQYF.

This chain connects TRBV11-3 to TRBJ2-3; D ambiguous. The germline gives CDR1 SGHNT, CDR2 YENEEA. This CDR3 has 15 residues. The V and J ends lost 2 bases and 2 bases respectively, with 11 bases between them. The CDR3 sequence: CASSLQWKYTDTQYF. The CDR3 DNA sequence: TGTGCCAGCAGCTTACAGTGGAAGTACACAGATACGCAGTATTTT.

Here the CDR3 reads CASSASGSASYNEQFF. In nucleotides, the CDR3 is TGTGCCAGCAGTGCTAGCGGGAGTGCCTCCTACAATGAGCAGTTCTTC. J is TRBJ2-1 and V is TRBV6-1; TRBD2 matches at 10 bases. After removal of 4 bases from V and 0 bases from J, the junction contained 3 bases not matched to a gene. Germline CDR1 is MNHNS and CDR2 is SASEGT. CDR3 length equals 16 residues.

In its sample, this clone was seen once. The rearrangement joins TRBV10-3 to TRBJ2-7, with TRBD2 matching over 10 bases. V trimming: 4 bases; J trimming: 5 bases; junction bases outside the gene matches: 5. The CDR3 length is 14 residues. Germline V gene lookup returns CDR1 ENHRY and CDR2 SYGVKD. The CDR3 here is CAISAPGLANEQYF. CDR3 nucleotides: TGTGCCATCAGTGCCCCGGGACTAGCGAACGAGCAGTACTTC.

The chain recombines TRBV5-1 with TRBJ2-7; the D is unclear. The CDR3 sequence is 14 residues long. Trimming took off 0 bases at V and 6 bases at J, with 13 bases between the two ends. Germline V gives CDR1 SGHRS, CDR2 YFSETQ. The CDR3 reads CASSLDSSSGEQYF. CDR3 DNA sequence: TGCGCCAGCAGCTTGGACAGCTCCTCGGGCGAGCAGTACTTC.

The chain uses TRBV13 and TRBJ2-3; D gene uncertain. The germline V and J ends were trimmed by 1 base and 2 bases, with 7 bases remaining between them. This CDR3 is built from 14 residues. Germline V CDR1 and CDR2: PRHDT, FYEKMQ (reference sequence). As DNA, the CDR3 is TGTGCCAGCAGCTTAGCGTCACCCACAGATACGCAGTATTTT. It yields the protein CASSLASPTDTQYF.